One and the same sample provided the 10 T cell receptor beta chains below, sequenced in a study of T cells in localized non-small cell lung cancer. The data were produced by immunoSEQ multiplex PCR, yet TCRdb's version contains in-frame clones alone and is incomplete. The repertoire holds some 30,000 clones, with 70% to 90% as singletons. Sequencing used peripheral blood, obtained before any cancer treatment. Receptors were obtained from a female donor older than 55 with stage I lung adenocarcinoma.

The genes are TRBV6-1 and TRBJ1-1; tentative D call: TRBD1 (5 bases). The ends were cut back, 10 bases at V and 7 bases at J, with 13 bases in the middle. The germline V gene encodes CDR1 MNHNS and CDR2 SASEGT. The CDR3 covers 11 residues. The CDR3 bases are TGTGCCACCCGGGAGGGGTTTGAAGCTTTCTTT. This encodes CATREGFEAFF.

This clone occurred a few times. This chain connects TRBV4-3 to TRBJ1-4, with D possibly matching TRBD1 (6 bases). Trimming removed 1 base at V and 8 bases at J, with 17 bases between. The V gene's germline CDR1 is LGHNA and CDR2 YSLEER. The CDR3 length is 16 residues. The CDR3 nucleotides are TGCGCCAGCAGCCAAGTAGGGGGTGGGGACTCGGAAAAACTGTTTTTT. Translating it yields CASSQVGGGDSEKLFF.

This chain links TRBV28 with TRBJ2-7; D might be TRBD1 or TRBD2, each matching 5 bases. CDR3 size: 16 residues. Trimming took off 3 bases at V and 2 bases at J, with 17 bases between the two ends. Per the germline V gene, CDR1 is MDHEN and CDR2 is SYDVKM. This chain's CDR3 is CASSFPVGDPTYEQYF. In DNA, the CDR3 is TGTGCCAGCAGTTTTCCTGTGGGGGACCCAACCTACGAGCAGTACTTC.

This chain uses TRBV7-9 with TRBJ1-1; weak D call: TRBD1 (5 bases). Germline assignment: CDR1 SEHNR and CDR2 FQNEAQ (reference sequence). The length of the CDR3 is 13 residues. Trimming left V 3 bases short and J 3 bases short, with 8 bases between. CDR3 DNA: TGTGCCAGCAGCTTGCAGGGTGACACTGAAGCTTTCTTT. It codes for CASSLQGDTEAFF.

The chain is built from TRBV5-1 and TRBJ2-7; D possibly matches TRBD1 or TRBD2 (5 bases each). The CDR3 length is 16 residues. Looked up from germline, CDR1 is SGHRS and CDR2 is YFSETQ. Trimming stripped 0 bases from V and 0 bases from J, with 13 bases between. CDR3 residues: CASSLATRGDSYEQYF. The DNA of the CDR3 is TGCGCCAGCAGCTTGGCGACACGGGGCGACTCCTACGAGCAGTACTTC.

The chain couples TRBV27 to TRBJ1-5; D is ambiguous. The V and J ends lost 3 bases and 0 bases respectively, with 9 bases between them. Germline CDR1 MNHEY, CDR2 SMNVEV (reference sequence). This CDR3 contains 15 residues. CDR3 sequence reads: CASSLRGSSNQPQHF. As DNA, the CDR3 is TGTGCCAGCAGTTTGCGGGGAAGTAGCAATCAGCCCCAGCATTTT.

CDR3 residues: CASGSWGATEAFF. DNA for the CDR3: TGTGCCAGCGGTTCATGGGGTGCCACTGAAGCTTTCTTT. The V call is TRBV7-2, the J call TRBJ1-1; D is unclear. Trimming stripped 8 bases from V and 4 bases from J, with 14 bases between. Germline assignment: CDR1 SGHTA and CDR2 FQGNSA. The CDR3 runs 13 residues.

Remarks on this clone: The junction and the germline gene differ at one end; a read error may be behind it. This rearrangement joins TRBV28 to TRBJ2-3; 10 positions agree with TRBD2. Germline V gene sequence: CDR1 MDHEN, CDR2 SYDVKM. This CDR3 has 15 residues. The CDR3 region is CASGLAGGLTDTQYF. Here the CDR3 DNA reads TGTGCCAGCGGTTTAGCGGGAGGACTCACAGATACGCAGTATTTT.

A single count supports this clone. The chain links TRBV7-9 to TRBJ1-2; 7 nucleotides align to TRBD1. The germline CDR1 and CDR2 sequences are SEHNR and FQNEAQ (reference sequence). The J segment lost 0 bases and the V segment lost 5 bases, leaving 9 bases of the junction unmatched. The CDR3 consists of 16 residues. The CDR3 loop is CASSPWRDRPNYGYTF. Here the CDR3 DNA reads TGTGCCAGCAGCCCCTGGAGGGACAGACCTAACTATGGCTACACCTTC.

The chain recombines TRBV7-9 with TRBJ1-1; no definite D call. V gave up 5 bases and J gave up 11 bases, with 21 bases separating them. This CDR3 has 14 residues. The germline CDR1 and CDR2 sequences are SEHNR and FQNEAQ (reference sequence). The CDR3 sequence: CASSPDGGGRPAFF. In nucleotides, the CDR3 is TGTGCCAGCAGCCCGGACGGAGGAGGAAGGCCGGCTTTCTTT.